This T cell receptor (beta chain) originates from a study of breast tumors, draining lymph nodes, adjacent tissues. Findings of the study overall: The lymph node origin of tumor T cells was framed as consistent with a hypothesis, not demonstrated. Tumor and nontumor repertoires were significantly more similar in luminal-like than in basal-like breast cancer.

One entry per CDR3 protein, called by TCRdb with MiXCR from the multiplex PCR reads. The sample lists about 60,000 distinct CDR3 sequences, approximately 57% occurring once. This CDR3 spans 15 amino acids. Germline trimming cut 1 base from V and 8 bases from J; bases unmatched to any gene: 4. Germline CDR1 and CDR2: MGHRA and YSYEKL. A word on this clonotype: Its antigen is still unknown.

The clonotype originates from a female donor with breast cancer. Some clones in this sample may be carry-over from other donors' samples. This rearrangement joins TRBV4-1 to TRBJ1-4; TRBD1 matches 10 bases. Sequencing was carried out using breast tumor tissue. The CDR3 sequence is CASSQATGGYEKLFF. CDR3 sequence (DNA): TGCGCCAGCAGCCAAGCGACAGGGGGCTACGAAAAACTGTTTTTT.